The 6 T cell receptor beta chains listed next were all sequenced from one sample in a study of beta chain features in type 1 diabetes. Study-wide points: Patients with Type 1 diabetes showed moderately but significantly shorter TCRB CDR3s in all four CD4+ subsets.

Every bit of the isolated RNA underwent reverse transcription, so sequencing read expressed TCRB transcripts. Sequencing used immunoSEQ multiplex PCR; TCRdb keeps in-frame clones, though not all of them. Among more than 120,000 clones, about 13% were seen once, and the ten largest hold approximately 1.3%. These receptors' targets are unknown. The source material was central memory CD4+ T cells from blood. The receptor set was obtained from a man aged 18 to 30 with type 1 diabetes.

This chain joins TRBV11-3 and TRBJ2-1, with D possibly being TRBD1 (6 bases). V gave up 4 bases and J gave up 7 bases, with 23 bases separating them. CDR3 length: 17 amino acids. Germline CDR1 is SGHNT and CDR2 is YENEEA. This chain's CDR3 is CASSSRGSANRVNEQFF. CDR3 DNA sequence: TGTGCCAGCAGCTCCAGGGGCTCGGCGAACAGGGTGAATGAGCAGTTCTTC.

The genes are TRBV6-1 and TRBJ1-1; 8 nucleotides line up with TRBD1. Germline-derived CDR1 and CDR2 are MNHNS and SASEGT. With 7 bases clipped from V and 0 bases from J, the junction kept 7 bases outside the gene matches. The CDR3 totals 15 residues. The CDR3 nucleotides are TGTGCCAGCATCGGACAGGGAGGGCTGAACACTGAAGCTTTCTTT. Translated, it gives CASIGQGGLNTEAFF.

This chain uses TRBV30 with TRBJ2-3, with TRBD1 identical over 9 bases. The CDR3 consists of 15 residues. The germline V gene has CDR1 GTSNPN and CDR2 SVGIG (reference sequence). The V segment lost 3 bases and the J segment 0 bases; nucleotides outside the gene matches: 4. CDR3 bases: TGTGCCTGGAGCCACAGGGGGCATAGCACAGATACGCAGTATTTT. Protein: CAWSHRGHSTDTQYF.

This clone was recorded a few times. Other DNA sequences of this sample code for an identical CDR3. The V call is TRBV11-3, the J call TRBJ2-1; D gene uncertain. Between the trimmed V and J ends, which lost 5 bases and 6 bases, there was a span of 2 bases. This CDR3 spans 10 amino acids. CDR1 SGHNT and CDR2 YENEEA come from the germline V gene. CDR3 sequence (DNA): TGTGCCAGCAGCCGCAATGAGCAGTTCTTC. Protein product: CASSRNEQFF.

This clone was detected only a few times. In DNA, the CDR3 is TGTGCCATCAGATGGACAGACACCGGGGAGCTGTTTTTT. It translates to CAIRWTDTGELFF. The chain carries TRBV10-3 and TRBJ2-2; possibly TRBD1 for D (6 bases). The CDR3 runs to 13 residues. Germline V CDR1 and CDR2: ENHRY, SYGVKD. With 6 bases removed from V and 3 bases from J, the gap between germline ends came to 8 bases.

This clone was seen a few times. This chain links TRBV6-1 with TRBJ2-5; D is perhaps TRBD1 (6 bases). The CDR3 runs to 15 residues. CDR1 and CDR2 from the germline V gene are MNHNS and SASEGT. V lost 4 bases to trimming and J lost 2 bases, with 14 bases between them. The CDR3 DNA reads TGTGCCAGCAGTGGATTAGGGGGACAACAAGAGACCCAGTACTTC. Translating gives CASSGLGGQQETQYF.